The clone carrying this TCR beta chain was seen ten or more times. TCRdb passed the PCR reads through MiXCR, listing each CDR3 protein once. The table includes some 10,000 distinct CDR3 sequences, about a quarter detected once. The V gene lost 7 bases and the J gene lost 5 bases, with 9 bases spanning the gap. CDR3 size: 12 residues. The data were obtained in a study of immune characterization of retroperitoneal liposarcoma. V gene TRBV12-3 or TRBV12-4 combines with J gene TRBJ2-1; D could derive from TRBD1 or TRBD2 (5 bases each). The sample was tumor tissue. This clonotype originated in a male donor with retroperitoneal liposarcoma. CDR3 in amino acids: CASTGTNNEQFF. CDR3 coding DNA: TGTGCCAGCACCGGGACCAACAATGAGCAGTTCTTC.